The 27 T cell receptor beta chains below were found in one sample sequenced in a study of vaccination and CD4 T cells after COVID-19. The Oncomine TCR Beta short-read assay was applied to DNA of cultured CD4+ T cells. In TCRdb, the PCR reads were re-called with MiXCR into one record per CDR3 protein. The data contain roughly 17,000 distinct CDR3 sequences, 45% to 65% of them singletons. Treatment: approximately nine-day PBMC culture with coronavirus spike peptide pools or control peptides (ViraFEST assay). Antigens of these TCRs are unknown. Sequencing was done on a sample of CD4+ T cells from blood, cultured in vitro. The source is a human donor who had recovered from COVID-19.

This clonotype has only a few counts. The chain carries TRBV21-1 and TRBJ2-3. TRBV21-1 is annotated as a pseudogene. The length of the CDR3 is 15 residues. The DNA for the CDR3 is TGTGCCAGCAGCAAAGCTTCTGCTGGCGCAGATACGCAGTATTTT. Translation: CASSKASAGADTQYF.

The DNA of the CDR3 is TGCAGTGCTACTCGGACAGGGGACTTATTTGGAAACACCATATATTTT. Residues: CSATRTGDLFGNTIYF. The chain combines TRBV20-1 with TRBJ1-3; 9 bases are a match to TRBD1. Germline CDR1 DFQATT, CDR2 SNEGSKA (reference sequence). This CDR3 comprises 16 residues. Trimming took 4 bases from V and 3 from J; bases not matched to a gene: 10.

This chain links TRBV20-1 with TRBJ2-3; no clear D. This CDR3 is built from 15 residues. With 3 bases removed from V and 2 bases from J, the gap between germline ends came to 15 bases. Germline-derived CDR1 and CDR2 are DFQATT and SNEGSKA (reference sequence). The chain's CDR3 is CSASNSETATDTQYF. DNA of the CDR3: TGCAGTGCTAGTAATTCAGAGACCGCCACAGATACGCAGTATTTT.

The chain is built from TRBV6-2 or TRBV6-3 and TRBJ2-5, with 10 nucleotides matching TRBD1. Germline loops: CDR1 MNHEY, CDR2 SVGEGT. The CDR3 has 15 amino acids. Trimming cost V 6 bases and J 6 bases; bases outside gene matches: 10. The DNA of the CDR3 is TGTGCCAGCAGCCGAGGACAGGGGGGGATTAAGACCCAGTACTTC. Protein product: CASSRGQGGIKTQYF.

The CDR3 loop reads CSAPNPWPAGTDTQYF. The CDR3 DNA reads TGCAGTGCTCCAAACCCCTGGCCAGCGGGGACAGATACGCAGTATTTT. The J gene is TRBJ2-3, the V gene TRBV20-1, with 7 bases fitting TRBD2. Germline V gene sequence: CDR1 DFQATT, CDR2 SNEGSKA (reference sequence). After removal of 5 bases from V and 3 bases from J, the junction contained 14 bases not matched to a gene. CDR3 length: 16 amino acids.

This chain links TRBV4-2 with TRBJ1-2, with 8 bases matching TRBD1. The V segment lost 2 bases and the J segment 4 bases; nucleotides outside the gene matches: 6. The length of the CDR3 is 15 residues. The V gene's germline CDR1 is LGHNA and CDR2 YNFKEQ. The CDR3 here is CASSQRTGYSYGYTF. In DNA form, the CDR3 reads TGTGCCAGCAGCCAACGGACAGGGTACAGCTATGGCTACACCTTC.

The gene calls are TRBV20-1 and TRBJ2-7; no clear D gene. Germline CDR1 is DFQATT and CDR2 is SNEGSKA (reference sequence). The CDR3 loop spans 13 amino acids. Trimming took 6 bases from V and 2 from J, leaving 14 bases between them. CDR3 residues: CSAISYRAYEQYF. For the CDR3, the DNA is TGCAGTGCGATCAGCTACAGAGCCTACGAGCAGTACTTC.

In this sample, this clonotype turned up once. The CDR3 DNA sequence: TGTGCCAGCACCCCGGCAGGACAGAAAAACACCGGGGAGCTGTTTTTT. This sequence encodes CASTPAGQKNTGELFF. V usage is TRBV11-3 and J usage is TRBJ2-2; maybe TRBD1 (6 bases). V was shortened by 7 bases and J by 2 bases, with 17 bases between the two germline ends. Per germline, CDR1 SGHNT and CDR2 YENEEA. CDR3 length: 16 amino acids.

The chain employs TRBV27 and TRBJ2-1, with 7 positions matching TRBD2. The germline V gene encodes CDR1 MNHEY and CDR2 SMNVEV (reference sequence). The CDR3 loop spans 15 amino acids. The trim removed 1 base at V and 8 bases at J, leaving 8 bases unmatched. CDR3 nucleotide sequence: TGTGCCAGCAGTTTATGGTCTAGCGGAAACGATGAGCAGTTCTTC. Translating it yields CASSLWSSGNDEQFF.

This chain connects TRBV7-9 to TRBJ1-2, with TRBD1 matching over 7 bases. This CDR3 region has 14 residues. Looked up from germline, CDR1 is SEHNR and CDR2 is FQNEAQ (reference sequence). With 5 bases clipped from V and 1 base from J, the junction kept 4 bases outside the gene matches. The CDR3 sequence: CASSPGQNNYGYTF. Written as DNA, the CDR3 is TGTGCCAGCAGCCCGGGACAGAATAACTATGGCTACACCTTC.

The V and J genes are TRBV27 and TRBJ2-7; D is uncertain. Trimming pared 3 bases from V and 0 bases from J, leaving 6 bases between. This CDR3 is built from 13 residues. The germline gives CDR1 MNHEY, CDR2 SMNVEV (reference sequence). CDR3 sequence (DNA): TGTGCCAGCAGTTTTTCAAACTCCTACGAGCAGTACTTC. Translation: CASSFSNSYEQYF.

The chain combines TRBV7-9 with TRBJ2-7; maybe TRBD2 (6 bases). Germline V lookup: CDR1 SEHNR, CDR2 FQNEAQ (reference sequence). The ends were cut back, 5 bases at V and 2 bases at J, with 16 bases in the middle. The CDR3 runs 15 residues. CDR3 sequence reads: CASSPPLRGPYEQYF. As DNA, the CDR3 is TGTGCCAGCAGCCCCCCCCTGCGGGGCCCCTACGAGCAGTACTTC.

This CDR3 reads CASTWGGRGSNQPQHF. In nucleotides, the CDR3 is TGTGCCAGTACGTGGGGGGGCCGGGGCAGCAATCAGCCCCAGCATTTT. The chain recombines TRBV19 with TRBJ1-5, with D maybe TRBD1 (6 bases). The germline CDR1 and CDR2 sequences are LNHDA and SQIVND (reference sequence). The CDR3 is 16 amino acids. The V end lost 7 bases, the J end lost 1 base, and 17 bases lay between the germline ends.

The V and J genes are TRBV7-2 and TRBJ1-3; TRBD1 might be the D (6 bases). This CDR3 is 14 amino acids long. V dropped 3 bases and J dropped 2 bases, with 8 bases sitting between them. CDR1 is SGHTA, CDR2 FQGNSA, per germline. CDR3 nucleotide sequence: TGTGCCAGCAGCTTTGGGACACCTGGAAACACCATATATTTT. Its protein product is CASSFGTPGNTIYF. The whole variable domain, remainder taken from reference TRBV7-2 and TRBJ1-3, is GAGVSQSPSNKVTEKGKDVELRCDPISGHTALYWYRQSLGQGLEFLIYFQGNSAPDKSGLPSDRFSAERTGGSVSTLTIQRTQQEDSAVYLCASSFGTPGNTIYFGEGSWLTVV.

Relative to its sample, this clonotype is large. The J gene is TRBJ1-5, the V gene TRBV7-8; a weak D match, TRBD1 (5 bases). This CDR3 comprises 15 residues. Germline CDR1 reads SGHVS; CDR2 reads FQNEAQ. V was pared by 2 bases and J by 9 bases, with 17 bases between. The CDR3 is CASSLRAGGGVPQHF. In DNA, the CDR3 is TGTGCCAGCAGCTTACGGGCCGGAGGAGGGGTGCCCCAGCATTTT.

This clonotype was seen more than once but under ten times. This sequence joins TRBV18 and TRBJ2-5, with D uncertain. Trimming pared 4 bases from V and 0 bases from J, leaving 3 bases between. From germline, CDR1 is KGHSH and CDR2 LQKENI. The CDR3 has 12 residues. In DNA form, the CDR3 reads TGTGCCAGCTCACAGTACCAAGAGACCCAGTACTTC. It is translated as CASSQYQETQYF. Looking up the rest from reference TRBV18 and TRBJ2-5 gives the full variable domain: NAGVMQNPRHLVRRRGQEARLRCSPMKGHSHVYWYRQLPEEGLKFMVYLQKENIIDESGMPKERFSAEFPKEGPSILRIQQVVRGDSAAYFCASSQYQETQYFGPGTRLLVL.

The count of this clonotype is one. V usage is TRBV20-1 and J usage is TRBJ2-6; D is unresolved. Germline V gene data show CDR1 as DFQATT and CDR2 as SNEGSKA (reference sequence). V was cut by 6 bases and J by 0 bases, with 6 bases left in between. CDR3 length equals 13 residues. This CDR3 reads CSALNSGANVLTF. The CDR3 nucleotides are TGCAGTGCCCTAAACTCTGGGGCCAACGTCCTGACTTTC.

The chain couples TRBV7-2 to TRBJ2-5; a possible D gene is TRBD2 (5 bases). Germline CDR1 is SGHTA and CDR2 is FQGNSA. This CDR3 comprises 15 residues. V was pared by 1 base and J by 1 base, with 10 bases between. Written as DNA, the CDR3 is TGTGCCAGCAGCTTAGTTGTAGCGTCCCAAGAGACCCAGTACTTC. Translation gives CASSLVVASQETQYF.

The chain couples TRBV28 to TRBJ1-1; D is perhaps TRBD1 (6 bases). Germline CDR1 reads MDHEN; CDR2 reads SYDVKM. The CDR3 consists of 14 residues. Trimming stripped 5 bases from V and 3 bases from J, with 13 bases between. This chain's CDR3 is CASSRGGEDTEAFF. CDR3 DNA: TGTGCCAGCAGTAGGGGGGGGGAGGACACTGAAGCTTTCTTT.

This clonotype turned up a few times. CDR3 nucleotide sequence: TGTGCCAGCACCTTTGGACAGGGGGGCTTGGGTGAGCAGTTCTTC. Its translation is CASTFGQGGLGEQFF. The chain has TRBV27 and TRBJ2-1; 10 bases agree with TRBD1. CDR1 is MNHEY, CDR2 SMNVEV, per germline (reference sequence). V trimming: 7 bases; J trimming: 9 bases; junction bases outside the gene matches: 12. CDR3 length: 15 residues.

Here the CDR3 reads CASSLGLAGGQETQYF. CDR3 sequence (DNA): TGTGCCAGCAGCTTAGGACTAGCGGGGGGCCAAGAGACCCAGTACTTC. The genes are TRBV7-2 and TRBJ2-5; 13 bases map to TRBD2. V shed 1 base and J 1 base; nucleotides not matched to a gene: 0. There are 16 residues in the CDR3. CDR1 and CDR2 (germline): SGHTA, FQGNSA.

The genes are TRBV7-3 and TRBJ2-2, with TRBD2 identical over 8 bases. The CDR3 is 15 residues long. V shed 2 bases, J shed 5 bases, and the junction held 4 bases outside the gene matches. Germline V gives CDR1 SGHTA, CDR2 FQGTGA. CDR3 region: CASSLRGGRTGELFF. As DNA, the CDR3 is TGTGCCAGCAGCTTACGCGGGGGGCGAACCGGGGAGCTGTTTTTT.

The V gene is TRBV20-1, the J gene TRBJ2-5, with 8 bases identical to TRBD2. CDR1 and CDR2 from the germline V gene are DFQATT and SNEGSKA (reference sequence). The CDR3 is 16 residues long. V lost 1 base to trimming and J lost 5 bases; unmatched junction nucleotides: 12. The CDR3 reads CSARVARGRGDETQYF. The CDR3 DNA follows: TGCAGTGCTAGAGTAGCACGGGGGCGGGGGGATGAGACCCAGTACTTC.

The chain is built from TRBV6-4 and TRBJ2-3; a possible D gene is TRBD2 (6 bases). The CDR3 extends over 16 amino acids. Trimming removed 10 bases from V and 7 bases from J, with 27 bases in between. Looked up from germline, CDR1 is MRHNA and CDR2 is SNTAGT. Written as DNA, the CDR3 is TGTGCCATCAGCTCATCCAGGGAGGTGAAGTTAAATACGCAGTATTTT. It is translated as CAISSSREVKLNTQYF.

This clonotype was detected a few times. V and J are TRBV10-3 and TRBJ1-1, with D uncertain. Germline CDR1 ENHRY, CDR2 SYGVKD. The CDR3 length is 11 residues. The ends were cut back, 3 bases at V and 3 bases at J, with 2 bases in the middle. This CDR3 reads CAISEYTEAFF. DNA for the CDR3: TGTGCCATCAGTGAATACACTGAAGCTTTCTTT.

CDR3 region: CASSEVRGLRYEQYF. CDR3 coding DNA: TGTGCCAGCAGTGAAGTCAGGGGGCTGAGGTACGAGCAGTACTTC. V gene TRBV6-1 combines with J gene TRBJ2-7; TRBD1 matches 8 bases. Germline loops: CDR1 MNHNS, CDR2 SASEGT. Germline trimming cut 1 base from V and 4 bases from J; bases unmatched to any gene: 6. The CDR3 loop spans 15 amino acids.

The chain is built from TRBV7-3 and TRBJ2-2; D may be TRBD1 (6 bases). CDR1 and CDR2 from the germline V gene are SGHTA and FQGTGA. This CDR3 contains 16 residues. V lost 4 bases and J lost 0, with 12 bases in between. The CDR3 protein is CASSSGQISNTGELFF. The CDR3 nucleotides are TGTGCCAGCAGCTCCGGACAGATATCGAACACCGGGGAGCTGTTTTTT. The complete variable domain, with remaining parts taken from reference TRBV7-3 and TRBJ2-2, reads GAGVSQTPSNKVTEKGKYVELRCDPISGHTALYWYRQSLGQGPEFLIYFQGTGAADDSGLPNDRFFAVRPEGSVSTLKIQRTERGDSAVYLCASSSGQISNTGELFFGEGSRLTVL.